This T cell receptor (beta chain) was sequenced during a study of T cells in Graves' hyperthyroidism and ophthalmopathy. Study-wide background: At initial diagnosis, before any treatment had begun, peripheral blood was obtained.

TCR beta CDR3 regions were amplified from RNA transcripts. HTBI primers were employed in a first-round RT-PCR of the TCR CDR3. TCRdb re-called the multiplex PCR reads with MiXCR, one entry per CDR3 protein. The sample lists about half a million distinct CDR3 sequences; less than 25% were seen once. Study outcomes and limitations: Ophthalmopathy was told apart from stable hyperthyroidism by a 13 V-J model.

On this clonotype itself: Antigen unknown.

Orbital computed tomography and thyroid ultrasound, together with serum TRAb and thyroxine and clinical symptoms, were used for diagnoses. The PBMCs were sourced from fresh peripheral blood (around 9.3 ml). Trimming cost V 0 bases and J 1 base, with 12 bases left between them. Germline values: CDR1 LGHDT, CDR2 YNNKEL (reference sequence). The CDR3 length is 16 residues. The chain couples TRBV3-1 to TRBJ2-5; tentatively, D is TRBD2 (5 bases). Sequencing was carried out using blood. The sequence came from a woman in her twenties or thirties with Graves' ophthalmopathy. CDR3 sequence: CASSQDGLAFQETQYF. CDR3 coding DNA: TGTGCCAGCAGCCAAGATGGGCTAGCCTTCCAAGAGACCCAGTACTTC.